The clone carrying this T cell receptor (beta chain) showed up just once. Antigen specificity is unknown. Germline assignment: CDR1 SGHDT and CDR2 YYEEEE. The V gene lost 1 base and the J gene lost 3 bases, with 6 bases spanning the gap. The CDR3 runs 13 residues. These data belong to a study of T cells in localized non-small cell lung cancer. Produced via immunoSEQ multiplex PCR; TCRdb's table is partial and in-frame only. The top ten hold less than 5.5% of the sample, which has approximately 31,000 clones, about nine tenths seen once. The study, taken as a whole, reports: Tumor trailed uninvolved adjacent lung in T cell clonality, which peaked there. With higher T cell density in blood came longer overall survival.

The clonotype was recovered from a male donor aged 60 or older with stage III lung adenocarcinoma. The chain links TRBV5-6 to TRBJ2-3; a weak D match, TRBD2 (5 bases). Sequences were derived from peripheral blood, sampled before any cancer treatment. The CDR3 coding sequence is TGTGCCAGCAGCTTGAGAGGGACAGATACGCAGTATTTT. It is translated as CASSLRGTDTQYF.